The next 30 T cell receptor beta chains were all read from a single sample in a study of T cell responses to AZD1222 COVID-19 vaccine. Sequenced by immunoSEQ multiplex PCR; TCRdb stores in-frame clones only, minus some. The sample has about 120,000 clones, around 88% seen once. Source: peripheral blood, taken on day 0 of AZD1222 vaccination. The receptors shown here come from an adult in good health.

V is TRBV9 and J is TRBJ1-1; D remains unclear. Germline loops: CDR1 SGDLS, CDR2 YYNGEE. The CDR3 covers 12 residues. Trimming stripped 0 bases from V and 2 bases from J, with 2 bases between. CDR3 in amino acids: CASSVDNTEAFF. CDR3 nucleotides: TGTGCCAGCAGCGTAGATAACACTGAAGCTTTCTTT.

This chain connects TRBV6-2 or TRBV6-3 to TRBJ2-5, with D maybe TRBD1 (6 bases). This CDR3 contains 14 residues. The germline V gene has CDR1 MNHEY and CDR2 SVGEGT. The germline V and J ends were trimmed by 2 bases and 4 bases, with 11 bases remaining between them. CDR3 loop: CASSYQGTIETQYF. For the CDR3, the DNA is TGTGCCAGCAGTTACCAGGGGACAATAGAGACCCAGTACTTC.

This chain uses TRBV10-1 with TRBJ1-2; 8 nucleotides line up with TRBD1. J lost 4 bases, V lost 6 bases, and 4 bases had no gene match. The CDR3 extends over 13 amino acids. The V gene's germline CDR1 is WNHNN and CDR2 SYGVQD (reference sequence). CDR3 nucleotides: TGCGCCAGCAGCCAAGACAGGGGCTATGGCTACACCTTC. It specifies CASSQDRGYGYTF.

This rearrangement joins TRBV19 to TRBJ1-6; D remains unclear. Trimming shortened V by 5 bases and J by 10 bases, and 9 bases separated the two germline ends. CDR3 length: 12 amino acids. From germline, CDR1 is LNHDA and CDR2 SQIVND (reference sequence). The CDR3, as DNA: TGTGCCAGTAGTCCCGGGGAGTCACCCCTCCACTTT. Translation gives CASSPGESPLHF.

The genes are TRBV27 and TRBJ2-3, with D unresolved. The V gene's germline CDR1 is MNHEY and CDR2 SMNVEV (reference sequence). There are 13 residues in the CDR3. With 5 bases removed from V and 2 bases from J, the gap between germline ends came to 8 bases. CDR3 DNA sequence: TGTGCCAGCAGTCCGGATCCCACAGATACGCAGTATTTT. Translating gives CASSPDPTDTQYF.

The V gene is TRBV12-5, the J gene TRBJ2-1; 8 bases fit TRBD1. V shed 7 bases and J 10 bases; nucleotides not matched to a gene: 12. CDR1 is LGHNT and CDR2 is FRNRAP in the germline V gene. The CDR3 has 14 residues. The CDR3 coding sequence is TGTGCTAGTGATAGTAAGGACAGGGAAGGGGAGCAGTTCTTC. Its translation is CASDSKDREGEQFF. The full variable domain, completed using reference TRBV12-5 and TRBJ2-1, is DARVTQTPRHKVTEMGQEVTMRCQPILGHNTVFWYRQTMMQGLELLAYFRNRAPLDDSGMPKDRFSAEMPDATLATLKIQPSEPRDSAVYFCASDSKDREGEQFFGPGTRLTVL.

The chain is built from TRBV28 and TRBJ2-1, with TRBD1 matching over 11 bases. This CDR3 spans 17 amino acids. The V segment lost 5 bases and the J segment 8 bases; nucleotides outside the gene matches: 14. Germline CDR1 and CDR2: MDHEN and SYDVKM. The CDR3: CASSRFPRDRGGDEQFF. The CDR3 DNA reads as TGTGCCAGCAGTCGCTTCCCCAGGGACAGGGGGGGAGATGAGCAGTTCTTC. Looking up the rest from reference TRBV28 and TRBJ2-1 gives the full variable domain: DVKVTQSSRYLVKRTGEKVFLECVQDMDHENMFWYRQDPGLGLRLIYFSYDVKMKEKGDIPEGYSVSREKKERFSLILESASTNQTSMYLCASSRFPRDRGGDEQFFGPGTRLTVL.

V and J are TRBV9 and TRBJ2-1; 8 positions match TRBD2. The CDR3 is made up of 15 amino acids. Germline CDR1 reads SGDLS; CDR2 reads YYNGEE. With 2 bases clipped from V and 2 bases from J, the junction kept 3 bases outside the gene matches. CDR3 residues: CASSVTGGAYNEQFF. The CDR3 DNA is TGTGCCAGCAGCGTGACCGGGGGGGCCTACAATGAGCAGTTCTTC.

The chain couples TRBV19 to TRBJ2-2, with D possibly TRBD1 on 6 matching bases. Looked up from germline, CDR1 is LNHDA and CDR2 is SQIVND (reference sequence). This CDR3 comprises 15 residues. Trimming pared 3 bases from V and 4 bases from J, leaving 12 bases between. CDR3 in DNA: TGTGCCAGTAGTATCGCAGGGGCGGTCACCGGGGAGCTGTTTTTT. Amino acid sequence: CASSIAGAVTGELFF.

The J gene is TRBJ1-1, the V gene TRBV2; no clear D gene. The CDR3 runs 13 residues. In germline, CDR1 is SNHLY, CDR2 FYNNEI. V dropped 7 bases and J dropped 1 base, with 10 bases sitting between them. CDR3 in amino acids: CASTTPENTEAFF. The CDR3 DNA is TGTGCCAGCACTACCCCAGAGAACACTGAAGCTTTCTTT. Based on the CDR3 plus reference TRBV2 and TRBJ1-1, the full variable domain is EPEVTQTPSHQVTQMGQEVILRCVPISNHLYFYWYRQILGQKVEFLVSFYNNEISEKSEIFDDQFSVERPDGSNFTLKIRSTKLEDSAMYFCASTTPENTEAFFGQGTRLTVV.

The V call is TRBV4-1, the J call TRBJ1-4; the D gene is possibly TRBD1 (6 bases). Trimming stripped 0 bases from V and 2 bases from J, with 10 bases between. Per germline, CDR1 MGHRA and CDR2 YSYEKL. The CDR3 sequence is 16 residues long. CDR3 coding DNA: TGCGCCAGCAGCCAAGAACGGGGGGCGACTAATGAAAAACTGTTTTTT. Protein sequence: CASSQERGATNEKLFF.

The chain joins TRBV3-1 (or the pseudogene TRBV3-2) to TRBJ2-3; D is unclear. Germline loops: CDR1 LGHDT, CDR2 YNNKEL (reference sequence). V lost 4 bases and J lost 0, with 11 bases in between. This CDR3 comprises 15 residues. The CDR3 region has the DNA TGTGCCAGCAGCCTTAAGGGAACTAGCACAGATACGCAGTATTTT. Amino acids: CASSLKGTSTDTQYF.

The chain couples TRBV19 to TRBJ1-1, with D perhaps TRBD1 (5 bases). Trimming took 1 base from V and 0 from J, leaving 12 bases between them. In germline, CDR1 is LNHDA, CDR2 SQIVND (reference sequence). The CDR3 extends over 16 amino acids. CDR3 sequence: CASSIGGRGMNTEAFF. The CDR3 coding sequence is TGTGCCAGTAGTATAGGGGGCCGAGGAATGAACACTGAAGCTTTCTTT.

This chain links TRBV7-2 with TRBJ1-1; D remains unclear. CDR1 SGHTA and CDR2 FQGNSA come from the germline V gene. Trimming left V 3 bases short and J 1 base short, with 9 bases between. The CDR3 contains 14 residues. The CDR3 bases are TGTGCCAGCAGCTTCGGCTCTTCGAACACTGAAGCTTTCTTT. Protein: CASSFGSSNTEAFF.

The chain links TRBV5-1 to TRBJ1-1; D is unresolved. The germline V gene encodes CDR1 SGHRS and CDR2 YFSETQ. CDR3 length: 14 amino acids. The V and J ends lost 1 base and 1 base respectively, with 8 bases between them. DNA of the CDR3: TGCGCCAGCAGCTTGCAGGCGACGAACACTGAAGCTTTCTTT. As protein: CASSLQATNTEAFF.

The rearrangement links TRBV7-9 to TRBJ2-7; 8 bases are shared with TRBD2. Trimming at V came to 4 bases and at J to 3 bases, leaving 14 bases not matched to a gene. CDR3 length equals 17 residues. CDR1 SEHNR and CDR2 FQNEAQ come from the germline V gene (reference sequence). CDR3: CASSSQTRAGERYEQYF. The CDR3 bases are TGTGCCAGCAGCTCCCAAACCCGAGCGGGGGAGCGCTACGAGCAGTACTTC. The full variable domain, rest sourced from reference TRBV7-9 and TRBJ2-7, is DTGVSQNPRHKITKRGQNVTFRCDPISEHNRLYWYRQTLGQGPEFLTYFQNEAQLEKSRLLSDRFSAERPKGSFSTLEIQRTEQGDSAMYLCASSSQTRAGERYEQYFGPGTRLTVT.

CDR3 DNA: TGTGCCAGCAGCTTAGAGGGATTACCAGGGTCCAACTATGGCTACACCTTC. It is translated as CASSLEGLPGSNYGYTF. The chain couples TRBV11-3 to TRBJ1-2; the D gene is possibly TRBD1 (5 bases). Germline V gene lookup returns CDR1 SGHNT and CDR2 YENEEA. V lost 0 bases, J lost 2 bases, and 16 bases lay in between. CDR3 length: 17 residues.

This sequence joins TRBV5-4 and TRBJ1-3; D remains ambiguous. V lost 3 bases and J lost 5, with 18 bases in between. In germline, CDR1 is SGHNT, CDR2 YYREEE (reference sequence). The CDR3 contains 16 residues. The CDR3, as DNA: TGTGCCAGCAGCTGGGCCGGAGACCAACGCCGAAACACCATATATTTT. It encodes CASSWAGDQRRNTIYF.

The CDR3 region has the DNA TGCGCCAGCAGCCAAACTCCAACAGGGGTCAATGAGCAGTTCTTC. It codes for CASSQTPTGVNEQFF. This chain connects TRBV5-1 to TRBJ2-1; TRBD1 agrees at 7 bases. The CDR3 contains 15 residues. Germline V lookup: CDR1 SGHRS, CDR2 YFSETQ. The V segment lost 4 bases and the J segment 6 bases; nucleotides outside the gene matches: 10.

A single count supports this clone. The chain combines TRBV12-5 with TRBJ2-1; no definite D call. The CDR3 loop spans 10 amino acids. V gave up 5 bases and J gave up 5 bases, with 1 base separating them. CDR1 and CDR2 (germline): LGHNT, FRNRAP. CDR3: CASGDNEQFF. The DNA of the CDR3 is TGTGCTAGTGGTGACAATGAGCAGTTCTTC.

The V and J genes are TRBV5-4 and TRBJ1-5; no clear D gene. Germline V CDR1 and CDR2: SGHNT, YYREEE (reference sequence). This CDR3 has 13 residues. The V end was cut by 0 bases, the J end by 4 bases, with 5 bases between. The CDR3 bases are TGTGCCAGCAGCTTGGACCGTAATCAGCCCCAGCATTTT. Its protein product is CASSLDRNQPQHF.

In the case of this clone: This sample includes further DNA sequences coding for the same CDR3. The gene calls are TRBV12-3 or TRBV12-4 and TRBJ2-7; D gene ambiguous. The V and J ends lost 6 bases and 5 bases respectively, with 8 bases between them. The CDR3 is 11 residues long. As DNA, the CDR3 is TGTGCCAGCAGGGGCCGGGACGAGCAGTACTTC. Its protein product is CASRGRDEQYF.

The DNA for the CDR3 is TGTGCCACCAGCGGGGGGGGGCCTAGAAGCTCCTATAATTCACCCCTCCACTTT. It translates to CATSGGGPRSSYNSPLHF. V gene TRBV15 combines with J gene TRBJ1-6; possible D gene TRBD1, 6 bases. The CDR3 consists of 18 residues. CDR1 LNHNV and CDR2 YYDKDF come from the germline V gene (reference sequence). The ends were cut back, 5 bases at V and 0 bases at J, with 17 bases in the middle.

The chain employs TRBV10-3 and TRBJ1-2; unclear D gene. This CDR3 has 15 residues. V lost 6 bases and J 1 base, leaving 15 bases between the germline ends. Germline V lookup: CDR1 ENHRY, CDR2 SYGVKD. The CDR3 sequence: CAIRDLIRDNYGYTF. The DNA of the CDR3 is TGTGCCATCAGGGACCTAATACGAGATAACTATGGCTACACCTTC.

The chain has TRBV19 and TRBJ1-2; possibly TRBD1 for D (5 bases). Germline assignment: CDR1 LNHDA and CDR2 SQIVND (reference sequence). Trimming left V 5 bases short and J 3 bases short, with 16 bases between. There are 15 residues in the CDR3. CDR3 nucleotides: TGTGCCAGTAGTGACCCACACCGGGGGGACTATGGCTACACCTTC. Amino acid sequence: CASSDPHRGDYGYTF.

With regard to this clone: Within the sample, other DNA sequences also encode this same CDR3. V and J are TRBV29-1 and TRBJ2-2, with D perhaps TRBD1 (5 bases). Germline CDR1 is SQVTM and CDR2 is ANQGSEA. The V end was cut by 4 bases, the J end by 6 bases, with 6 bases between. This CDR3 has 11 residues. In DNA form, the CDR3 reads TGCAGCGTTGGCAGGGCCGGGGAGCTGTTTTTT. It translates to CSVGRAGELFF.

V usage is TRBV7-9 and J usage is TRBJ1-4, with a tentative D call TRBD1 (6 bases). This CDR3 is 18 amino acids long. The V gene's germline CDR1 is SEHNR and CDR2 FQNEAQ (reference sequence). The V end was cut by 2 bases, the J end by 5 bases, with 21 bases between. The DNA of the CDR3 is TGTGCCAGCAGCTTACCAAGAGGGGGGAAGGGCCAAAATGAAAAACTGTTTTTT. Translation: CASSLPRGGKGQNEKLFF.

The CDR3 DNA is TGTGCCAGCAGCTTTACGGGGGTGACTGAAGCTTTCTTT. This gives the protein CASSFTGVTEAFF. The chain uses TRBV11-3 and TRBJ1-1; maybe TRBD1 (5 bases). CDR1 SGHNT and CDR2 YENEEA come from the germline V gene. V was shortened by 3 bases and J by 5 bases, with 10 bases between the two germline ends. The length of the CDR3 is 13 residues.

The chain has TRBV28 and TRBJ1-6; a weak D match, TRBD1 (5 bases). Trimming took off 5 bases at V and 1 base at J, with 18 bases between the two ends. This CDR3 is 18 amino acids long. Per germline, CDR1 MDHEN and CDR2 SYDVKM. CDR3: CASSPLIGGESYNSPLHF. CDR3 DNA sequence: TGTGCCAGCAGTCCCCTAATCGGGGGAGAGTCCTATAATTCACCCCTCCACTTT.

This clone was found once. J is TRBJ1-4 and V is TRBV18, with D possibly TRBD1 on 5 matching bases. V was clipped by 4 bases and J by 4 bases, with 13 bases between them. Germline V gene sequence: CDR1 KGHSH, CDR2 LQKENI. This CDR3 comprises 15 residues. CDR3 protein: CASSLRAGLNEKLFF. CDR3 DNA: TGTGCCAGCTCACTAAGGGCGGGACTTAATGAAAAACTGTTTTTT.